This record covers a single TCR beta chain. TCRdb's copy holds only in-frame clones and misses some; the assay was immunoSEQ multiplex PCR. The sample lists 390,000 or so clones, around nine tenths seen once, with 5% to 8% in the top ten. The data are from a study of control samples from healthy donors and cancer patients. Trimming shortened V by 5 bases and J by 7 bases, and 14 bases separated the two germline ends. Looked up from germline, CDR1 is SGHTA and CDR2 is FQGTGA. The CDR3 loop spans 14 amino acids. J is TRBJ2-2 and V is TRBV7-3; no definite D call. The clonotype comes from a man in his forties with head and neck cancer. Sequenced sample: PBMCs. The CDR3 region has the DNA TGTGCCAGCAGCCCAAGCCGGGTTGACGGGGAGCTGTTTTTT. This translates into CASSPSRVDGELFF.